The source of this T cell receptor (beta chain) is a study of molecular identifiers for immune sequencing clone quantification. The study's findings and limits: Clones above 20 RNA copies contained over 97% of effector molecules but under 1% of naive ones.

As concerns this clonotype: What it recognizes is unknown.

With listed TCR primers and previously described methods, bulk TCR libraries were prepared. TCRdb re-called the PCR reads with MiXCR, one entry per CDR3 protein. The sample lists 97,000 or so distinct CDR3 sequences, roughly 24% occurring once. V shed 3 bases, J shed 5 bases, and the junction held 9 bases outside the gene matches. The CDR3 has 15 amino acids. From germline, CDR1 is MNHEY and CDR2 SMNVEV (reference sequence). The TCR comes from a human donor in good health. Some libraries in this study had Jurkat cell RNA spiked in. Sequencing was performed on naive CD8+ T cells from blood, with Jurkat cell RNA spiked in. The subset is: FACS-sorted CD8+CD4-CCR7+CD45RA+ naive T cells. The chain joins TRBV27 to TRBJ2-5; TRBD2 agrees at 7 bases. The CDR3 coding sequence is TGTGCCAGCAGTTTTTTTGCGGGAGAGAGGGAGACCCAGTACTTC. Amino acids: CASSFFAGERETQYF.